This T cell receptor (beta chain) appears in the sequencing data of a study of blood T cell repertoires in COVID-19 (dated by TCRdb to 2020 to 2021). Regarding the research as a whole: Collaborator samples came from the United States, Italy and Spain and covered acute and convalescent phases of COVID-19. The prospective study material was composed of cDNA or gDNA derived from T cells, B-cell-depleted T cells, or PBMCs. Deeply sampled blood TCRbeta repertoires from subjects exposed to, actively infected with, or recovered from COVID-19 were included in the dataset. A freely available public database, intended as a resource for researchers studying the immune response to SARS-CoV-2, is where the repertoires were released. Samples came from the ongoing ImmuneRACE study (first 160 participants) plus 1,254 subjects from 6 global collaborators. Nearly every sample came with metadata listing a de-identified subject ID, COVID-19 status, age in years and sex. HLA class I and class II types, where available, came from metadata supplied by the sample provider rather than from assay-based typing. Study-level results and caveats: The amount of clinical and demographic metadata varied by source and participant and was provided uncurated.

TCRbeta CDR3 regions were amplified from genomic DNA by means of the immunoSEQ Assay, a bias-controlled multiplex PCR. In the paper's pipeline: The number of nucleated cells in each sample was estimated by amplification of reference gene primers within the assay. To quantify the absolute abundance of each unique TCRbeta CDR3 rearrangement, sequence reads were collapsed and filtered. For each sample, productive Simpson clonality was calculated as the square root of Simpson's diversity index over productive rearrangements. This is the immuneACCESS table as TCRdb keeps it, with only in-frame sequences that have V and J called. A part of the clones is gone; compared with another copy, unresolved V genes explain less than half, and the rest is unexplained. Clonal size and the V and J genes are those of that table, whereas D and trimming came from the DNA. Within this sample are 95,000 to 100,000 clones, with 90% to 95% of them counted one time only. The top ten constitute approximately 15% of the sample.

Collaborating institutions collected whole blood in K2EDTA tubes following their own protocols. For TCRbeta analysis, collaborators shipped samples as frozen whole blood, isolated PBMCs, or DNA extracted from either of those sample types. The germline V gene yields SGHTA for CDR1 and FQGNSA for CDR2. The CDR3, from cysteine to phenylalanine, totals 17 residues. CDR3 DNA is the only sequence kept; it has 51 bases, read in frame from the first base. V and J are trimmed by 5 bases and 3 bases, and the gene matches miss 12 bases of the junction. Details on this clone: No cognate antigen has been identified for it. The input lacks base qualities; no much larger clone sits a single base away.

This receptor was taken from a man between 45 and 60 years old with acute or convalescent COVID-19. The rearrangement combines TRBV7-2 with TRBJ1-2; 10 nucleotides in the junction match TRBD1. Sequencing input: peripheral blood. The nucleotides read TGTGCCAGCAGCGCCACGACAGGGGGCGGACCAGACTATGGCTACACCTTC. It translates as CASSATTGGGPDYGYTF. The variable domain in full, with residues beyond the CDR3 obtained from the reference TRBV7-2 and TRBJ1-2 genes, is GAGVSQSPSNKVTEKGKDVELRCDPISGHTALYWYRQSLGQGLEFLIYFQGNSAPDKSGLPSDRFSAERTGGSVSTLTIQRTQQEDSAVYLCASSATTGGGPDYGYTFGSGTRLTVV.